The T cell receptor beta chain under discussion was sequenced for a study of beta chain features in type 1 diabetes. Every single donor gave one heparinised blood draw, and these averaged about 120 mL. V lost 6 bases and J lost 8; bases outside the gene matches: 12. The germline gives CDR1 SNHLY, CDR2 FYNNEI. The CDR3 loop spans 15 amino acids. Isolated RNA was reverse transcribed in full, so expressed TCRB transcripts were sequenced. Sequenced by immunoSEQ multiplex PCR; TCRdb stores in-frame clones only, minus some. Here the sample spans about 25,000 clones, under 70% being singletons. Notes on the study in general: Moderate but significant shortening of TCRB CDR3s was recorded in all four CD4+ subsets from Type 1 diabetes patients.

With respect to this clone: Its antigen remains unidentified.

The origin of this receptor is a woman between 40 and 50 years old with type 1 diabetes. This chain links TRBV2 with TRBJ1-4; the match to TRBD1 covers 7 bases. Source material: stem cell memory CD4+ T cells from blood. DNA of the CDR3: TGTGCCAGCAGAGCCCACAGGGGCGCGGGGGAAAAACTGTTTTTT. Translating gives CASRAHRGAGEKLFF.